This T cell receptor (beta chain) was recorded in a study of T cells in Graves' hyperthyroidism and ophthalmopathy. Not enrolled were patients with uncontrolled infection, other autoimmune disease, pregnancy or lactation. CDR3 length: 12 amino acids. The germline V and J ends were trimmed by 8 bases and 9 bases, with 17 bases remaining between them. Regarding the study as a whole: Blood also showed most of the thyroid clonotypes that were expanded above 0.001.

This clonotype was found many times. Antigen unknown. Amplification yielded TCR beta CDR3 regions, with RNA transcripts as the source. First-round RT-PCR targeting the TCR CDR3 was performed with the HTBI primer set. TCRdb ran MiXCR on the multiplex PCR reads and lists one entry per CDR3 protein. This table holds about half a million distinct CDR3 sequences, approximately 23% found once. Input material: blood. The chain couples TRBV12-3 or TRBV12-4 to TRBJ2-7, with D possibly being TRBD1 or TRBD2 (5 bases each). This TCR derives from a woman in her seventies with Graves' ophthalmopathy. The CDR3 sequence: CASGTGRFGQYF. In DNA form, the CDR3 reads TGTGCCAGCGGGACGGGCAGGTTCGGGCAGTACTTC.